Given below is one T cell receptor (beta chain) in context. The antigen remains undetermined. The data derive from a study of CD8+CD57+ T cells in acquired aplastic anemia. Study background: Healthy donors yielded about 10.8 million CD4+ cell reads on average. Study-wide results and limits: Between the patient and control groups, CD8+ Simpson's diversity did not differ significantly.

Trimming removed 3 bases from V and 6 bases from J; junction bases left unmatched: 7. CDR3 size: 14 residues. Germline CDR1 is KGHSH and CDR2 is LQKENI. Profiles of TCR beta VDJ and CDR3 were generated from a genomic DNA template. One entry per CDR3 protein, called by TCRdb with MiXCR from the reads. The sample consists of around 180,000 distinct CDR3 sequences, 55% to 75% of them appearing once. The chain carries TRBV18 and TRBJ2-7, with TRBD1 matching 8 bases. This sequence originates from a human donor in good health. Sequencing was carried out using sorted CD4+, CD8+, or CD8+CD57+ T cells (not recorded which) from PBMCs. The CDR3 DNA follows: TGTGCCAGCTCACCCGACAGGGGTTGGATCGAGCAGTACTTC. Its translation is CASSPDRGWIEQYF.